These T cell receptor delta chains were read from a single sample in a study of gammadelta T cells in human blood. TCRdb processed the RT-PCR reads again with the CATT caller. The data hold over 1,500 delta-chain clones, with 6.5% to 7% observed a single time. The sequenced material came from non-Vgamma9Vdelta2 gamma-delta T cells from fetal blood. Receptor source: a human fetus. Each CDR3 is given with its conserved first and last residue. The order of the fields is D gene, clone size, V gene, J gene, CDR3 DNA, CDR3 protein. The D gene is left open where the match is weak. Size tells how often a clone was seen (once, few, many) or the class of an expanded clone, and some rows leave it out.

d_call: TRDD3; clone_size: medium-sized; v_call: TRDV1; j_call: TRDJ3; cdr3_nt: TGTGCTCTTGGGGAACGGTACTGGGGGATAAGTAGCTCCTGGGACACCCGACAGATGTTTTTC; cdr3_aa: CALGERYWGISSSWDTRQMFF
d_call: TRDD3; clone_size: medium-sized; v_call: TRDV2; j_call: TRDJ2; cdr3_nt: TGTGCCTGTGACACCGGGGATAGGTTGACAGCACAACTCTTCTTT; cdr3_aa: CACDTGDRLTAQLFF
d_call: TRDD3; clone_size: medium-sized; v_call: TRDV1; j_call: TRDJ3; cdr3_nt: TGTGCTCTTACTGGGGGCGCCTGGGACACCCGACAGATGTTTTTC; cdr3_aa: CALTGGAWDTRQMFF
d_call: TRDD3; clone_size: medium-sized; v_call: TRDV1; j_call: TRDJ1; cdr3_nt: TGTGCTCTTGGGGAACTCCCTCCTATCGTGCTGGGGGGTGCTATCTCGTTGTACACCGATAAACTCATCTTT; cdr3_aa: CALGELPPIVLGGAISLYTDKLIF
d_call: TRDD3; clone_size: large; v_call: TRDV2; j_call: TRDJ2; cdr3_nt: TGTGCCTGTGACACTGGGGGATACGCAGCACAACTCTTCTTT; cdr3_aa: CACDTGGYAAQLFF
d_call: TRDD3; clone_size: medium-sized; v_call: TRDV1; j_call: TRDJ3; cdr3_nt: TGTGCTCTTGGGGAGTCACCTCCTACGGGGGATACGGGGGTTCCGAGCTCCTGGGACACCCGACAGATGTTTTTC; cdr3_aa: CALGESPPTGDTGVPSSWDTRQMFF
d_call: TRDD3; clone_size: large; v_call: TRDV1; j_call: TRDJ1; cdr3_nt: TGTGCTCTTGGGGAACTACTGGGGGATACAGACGATAAACTCATCTTT; cdr3_aa: CALGELLGDTDDKLIF
d_call: TRDD3; clone_size: medium-sized; v_call: TRDV3; j_call: TRDJ1; cdr3_nt: TGTGCCTTTGCGTACCCTTCCGCTACTTTACTGGGGGGCCCCTACACCGATAAACTCATCTTT; cdr3_aa: CAFAYPSATLLGGPYTDKLIF
d_call: TRDD3; clone_size: .; v_call: TRDV2; j_call: TRDJ3; cdr3_nt: TGTGCCTGTGACACCGTACTGGGGGATACGCGCAGCTCCTGGGACACCCGACAGATGTTTTTC; cdr3_aa: CACDTVLGDTRSSWDTRQMFF
d_call: TRDD3; clone_size: .; v_call: TRAV29/DV5; j_call: TRDJ1; cdr3_nt: TGTGCAGCAACCCCCGGTAGGGTACTGGGGGATACGCGGCGAACCGATAAACTCATCTTT; cdr3_aa: CAATPGRVLGDTRRTDKLIF
d_call: TRDD3; clone_size: medium-sized; v_call: TRDV1; j_call: TRDJ1; cdr3_nt: TGTGCTCTTGGGCCCTATCTGGGGGGATCATTACCGTACACCGATAAACTCATCTTT; cdr3_aa: CALGPYLGGSLPYTDKLIF
d_call: TRDD3; clone_size: large; v_call: TRDV1; j_call: TRDJ2; cdr3_nt: TGTGCTCTTGGGGAACAGGAGGGCTACTGGGGGGCCAGTTTGACAGCACAACTCTTCTTT; cdr3_aa: CALGEQEGYWGASLTAQLFF
d_call: .; clone_size: large; v_call: TRDV1; j_call: TRDJ2; cdr3_nt: TGTGCTCTTGGGGAACTATTAATCCCCTGGGGATCCCTCCTGCCAGCACAACTCTTCTTT; cdr3_aa: CALGELLIPWGSLLPAQLFF
d_call: TRDD3; clone_size: .; v_call: TRDV1; j_call: TRDJ1; cdr3_nt: TGTGCTCTTGGGGAAATGACTGGGGCAAGGGCCGATAAACTCATCTTT; cdr3_aa: CALGEMTGARADKLIF
d_call: TRDD3; clone_size: medium-sized; v_call: TRDV2; j_call: TRDJ3; cdr3_nt: TGTGCCTGTGACACTGGGGGACTAAGCTCCTGGGACACCCGACAGATGTTTTTC; cdr3_aa: CACDTGGLSSWDTRQMFF
d_call: TRDD3; clone_size: medium-sized; v_call: TRAV29/DV5; j_call: TRDJ1; cdr3_nt: TGTGCAGCAAGCCGAGTACTGGGGGATATGAAGGGCACCGATAAACTCATCTTT; cdr3_aa: CAASRVLGDMKGTDKLIF
d_call: .; clone_size: medium-sized; v_call: TRDV1; j_call: TRDJ2; cdr3_nt: TGTGCTCTTGGGGTACCTTGGAAAGCTTTGACAGCACAACTCTTCTTT; cdr3_aa: CALGVPWKALTAQLFF
d_call: TRDD3; clone_size: large; v_call: TRDV2; j_call: TRDJ3; cdr3_nt: TGTGCCTGTGACACCTGGGGGAGCTCCTGGGACACCCGACAGATGTTTTTC; cdr3_aa: CACDTWGSSWDTRQMFF
d_call: TRDD3; clone_size: medium-sized; v_call: TRDV1; j_call: TRDJ3; cdr3_nt: TGTGCTCTTGGGGAACTAGCTGGGGGATACTCCTGGGACACCCGACAGATGTTTTTC; cdr3_aa: CALGELAGGYSWDTRQMFF
d_call: TRDD3; clone_size: large; v_call: TRAV29/DV5; j_call: TRDJ3; cdr3_nt: TGTGCAGCAAGCGACTGGGGGATACGCTCCTGGGACACCCGACAGATGTTTTTC; cdr3_aa: CAASDWGIRSWDTRQMFF
d_call: TRDD3; clone_size: medium-sized; v_call: TRDV2; j_call: TRDJ3; cdr3_nt: TGTGCCCGTGACACCGGGGGATACTGGGACACCCGACAGATGTTTTTC; cdr3_aa: CARDTGGYWDTRQMFF
d_call: TRDD3; clone_size: medium-sized; v_call: TRDV2; j_call: TRDJ1; cdr3_nt: TGTGCCTGTGACACGGGGATACGGGGACGCGGTAAACTCATCTTT; cdr3_aa: CACDTGIRGRGKLIF
d_call: TRDD3; clone_size: large; v_call: TRAV29/DV5; j_call: TRDJ1; cdr3_nt: TGTGCAGCAAGCGCTGGGGGATACGCCGATAAACTCATCTTT; cdr3_aa: CAASAGGYADKLIF
d_call: TRDD3; clone_size: medium-sized; v_call: TRDV1; j_call: TRDJ1; cdr3_nt: TGTGCTCTTGGGGAACGGATACGAGACGATAAACTCATCTTT; cdr3_aa: CALGERIRDDKLIF
d_call: .; clone_size: large; v_call: TRDV1; j_call: TRDJ1; cdr3_nt: TGTGCTCTTGGGGACTACACCGATAAACTCATCTTT; cdr3_aa: CALGDYTDKLIF
d_call: TRDD3; clone_size: .; v_call: TRDV2; j_call: TRDJ1; cdr3_nt: TGTGCCTGTGACTCCATACTGGGGGATACGCGCACCGATAAACTCATCTTT; cdr3_aa: CACDSILGDTRTDKLIF
d_call: TRDD3; clone_size: medium-sized; v_call: TRDV2; j_call: TRDJ2; cdr3_nt: TGTGCCTGTGACACTGGGGGATACGCTTTGACAGCACAACTCTTCTTT; cdr3_aa: CACDTGGYALTAQLFF
d_call: TRDD3; clone_size: medium-sized; v_call: TRDV1; j_call: TRDJ1; cdr3_nt: TGTGCTCTTGGGGTACTGGGGGATGATAAACTCATCTTT; cdr3_aa: CALGVLGDDKLIF
d_call: TRDD3; clone_size: medium-sized; v_call: TRDV1; j_call: TRDJ1; cdr3_nt: TGTGCTCTTGGGGAACTCCCCATTACTGGGGGATACACCGATAAACTCATCTTT; cdr3_aa: CALGELPITGGYTDKLIF
d_call: .; clone_size: medium-sized; v_call: TRDV1; j_call: TRDJ2; cdr3_nt: TGTGCTCTTGGGGACTTCCAAGCACAACTCTTCTTT; cdr3_aa: CALGDFQAQLFF
d_call: TRDD3; clone_size: .; v_call: TRDV3; j_call: TRDJ3; cdr3_nt: TGTGCCTTTAACTGGGGGATCTCCTGGGACACCCGACAGATGTTTTTC; cdr3_aa: CAFNWGISWDTRQMFF
d_call: .; clone_size: medium-sized; v_call: TRDV2; j_call: TRDJ1; cdr3_nt: TGTGCCTGTGACACCGGATGGGAGTACACCGATAAACTCATCTTT; cdr3_aa: CACDTGWEYTDKLIF
d_call: .; clone_size: large; v_call: TRDV1; j_call: TRDJ3; cdr3_nt: TGTGCTCTTGGGGAACTGGGGGTCAAGAGCTCCTGGGACACCCGACAGATGTTTTTC; cdr3_aa: CALGELGVKSSWDTRQMFF
d_call: .; clone_size: medium-sized; v_call: TRDV1; j_call: TRDJ2; cdr3_nt: TGTGCTCTTGGGGTCCTTCCCCGTACAGCACAACTCTTCTTT; cdr3_aa: CALGVLPRTAQLFF
d_call: TRDD3; clone_size: medium-sized; v_call: TRDV1; j_call: TRDJ3; cdr3_nt: TGTGCTCTTGGGGAAGGCGCGCTAGTACTGGGGGGCGCACATAGCTCCTGGGACACCCGACAGATGTTTTTC; cdr3_aa: CALGEGALVLGGAHSSWDTRQMFF
d_call: TRDD3; clone_size: medium-sized; v_call: TRAV29/DV5; j_call: TRDJ3; cdr3_nt: TGTGCAGCAAGCTGGGGGATAATGTGGGACACCCGACAGATGTTTTTC; cdr3_aa: CAASWGIMWDTRQMFF
d_call: .; clone_size: medium-sized; v_call: TRDV3; j_call: TRDJ1; cdr3_nt: TGTGCCTTTCATTTCGCTGGGGATCCACATTCGTCCGATAAACTCATCTTT; cdr3_aa: CAFHFAGDPHSSDKLIF
d_call: .; clone_size: large; v_call: TRAV29/DV5; j_call: TRDJ3; cdr3_nt: TGTGCAGCAAGCGCGGGGGGTAGCTCCTGGGACACCCGACAGATGTTTTTC; cdr3_aa: CAASAGGSSWDTRQMFF
d_call: TRDD3; clone_size: few; v_call: TRDV2; j_call: TRDJ3; cdr3_nt: TGTGCCTGTGACAAATACTGGGGGATAAAAAGCTCCTGGGACACCCGACAGATGTTTTTC; cdr3_aa: CACDKYWGIKSSWDTRQMFF
d_call: TRDD3; clone_size: medium-sized; v_call: TRDV1; j_call: TRDJ2; cdr3_nt: TGTGCTCTTGGGGAACTGGAGGGATACGCTTTGACAGCACAACTCTTCTTT; cdr3_aa: CALGELEGYALTAQLFF
d_call: .; clone_size: medium-sized; v_call: TRDV1; j_call: TRDJ3; cdr3_nt: TGTGCTCTTGGGGGCACGTATTCTGGCTCCTGGGACACCCGACAGATGTTTTTC; cdr3_aa: CALGGTYSGSWDTRQMFF
d_call: TRDD3; clone_size: large; v_call: TRDV1; j_call: TRDJ1; cdr3_nt: TGTGCTCTTGGGGAACCTCTTACGGGTAGTAACTGGGGGATACGCGGGGAGACCGATAAACTCATCTTT; cdr3_aa: CALGEPLTGSNWGIRGETDKLIF
d_call: TRDD3; clone_size: medium-sized; v_call: TRDV1; j_call: TRDJ1; cdr3_nt: TGTGCTCTTGGGGAACGCCTTCCGGGGGGGATACGCGTGAAGTACACCGATAAACTCATCTTT; cdr3_aa: CALGERLPGGIRVKYTDKLIF
d_call: TRDD3; clone_size: large; v_call: TRDV1; j_call: TRDJ2; cdr3_nt: TGTGCTCTTGGGGAACCCTTTCATTCCTACTGGGGGATAAGTAGGAGGGCACAACTCTTCTTT; cdr3_aa: CALGEPFHSYWGISRRAQLFF
d_call: .; clone_size: .; v_call: TRDV1; j_call: TRDJ1; cdr3_nt: TGTGCTCTTGGGTTCCGGACCGATAAACTCATCTTT; cdr3_aa: CALGFRTDKLIF
d_call: TRDD3; clone_size: medium-sized; v_call: TRDV2; j_call: TRDJ3; cdr3_nt: TGTGCCTGTGACACCGTGGGGATACGGCACTTTTCCTGGGACACCCGACAGATGTTTTTC; cdr3_aa: CACDTVGIRHFSWDTRQMFF
d_call: TRDD3; clone_size: few; v_call: TRAV29/DV5; j_call: TRDJ2; cdr3_nt: TGTGCAGCAAGCGCGTACTGGGGGATAGCACAACTCTTCTTT; cdr3_aa: CAASAYWGIAQLFF
d_call: TRDD3; clone_size: large; v_call: TRDV1; j_call: TRDJ1; cdr3_nt: TGTGCTCTTGGGAACCCAGTACTGGGGGAGCCCGATAAACTCATCTTT; cdr3_aa: CALGNPVLGEPDKLIF
d_call: TRDD3; clone_size: few; v_call: TRDV2; j_call: TRDJ3; cdr3_nt: TGTGCCTGTGACAAGTACTGGGGGATAAGCTCCTGGGACACCCGACAGATGTTTTTC; cdr3_aa: CACDKYWGISSWDTRQMFF
d_call: TRDD3; clone_size: medium-sized; v_call: TRDV3; j_call: TRDJ3; cdr3_nt: TGTGCCTTTAGTCGAACCTACTGGGGGATACGTCCATGGGACACCCGACAGATGTTTTTC; cdr3_aa: CAFSRTYWGIRPWDTRQMFF
d_call: TRDD3; clone_size: medium-sized; v_call: TRDV2; j_call: TRDJ2; cdr3_nt: TGTGCCTGTACTGGGGAACCCTCCCTGACAGCACAACTCTTCTTT; cdr3_aa: CACTGEPSLTAQLFF
d_call: TRDD3; clone_size: medium-sized; v_call: TRDV1; j_call: TRDJ1; cdr3_nt: TGTGCTCTTGGGGAACTCCTGGGGGACACCGATAAACTCATCTTT; cdr3_aa: CALGELLGDTDKLIF